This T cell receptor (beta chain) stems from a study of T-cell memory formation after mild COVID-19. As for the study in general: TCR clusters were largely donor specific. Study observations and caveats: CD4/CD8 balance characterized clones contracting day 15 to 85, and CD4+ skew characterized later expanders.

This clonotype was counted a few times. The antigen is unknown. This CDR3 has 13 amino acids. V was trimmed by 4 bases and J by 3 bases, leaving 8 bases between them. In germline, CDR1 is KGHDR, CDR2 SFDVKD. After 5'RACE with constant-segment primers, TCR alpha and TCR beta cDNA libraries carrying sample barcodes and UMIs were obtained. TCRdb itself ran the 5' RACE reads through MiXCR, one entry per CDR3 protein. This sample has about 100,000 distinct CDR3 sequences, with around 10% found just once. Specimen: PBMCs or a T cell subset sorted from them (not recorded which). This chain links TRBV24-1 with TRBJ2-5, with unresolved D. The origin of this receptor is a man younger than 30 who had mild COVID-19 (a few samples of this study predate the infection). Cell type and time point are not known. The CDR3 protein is CATSDSREETQYF. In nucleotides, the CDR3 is TGTGCCACCAGTGACTCGAGAGAAGAGACCCAGTACTTC.